This T cell receptor (beta chain) was retrieved from a study of cytomegalovirus exposure and HLA in healthy donors. V gave up 0 bases and J gave up 0 bases, with 9 bases separating them. The germline V gene encodes CDR1 WSHSY and CDR2 SAAADI. This CDR3 comprises 16 residues. Researchers ran the PCR with 60 Vbeta and 13 Jbeta primers. Assay used: immunoSEQ multiplex PCR; TCRdb lists only in-frame clones, some missing. The sample holds 150,000 or so clones, over 75% seen once. The specimen sequenced was PBMCs. The rearrangement uses TRBV10-2 and TRBJ2-1, with D maybe TRBD2 (5 bases). This receptor was identified in a woman in her fifties or sixties in good health and CMV-seropositive. The CDR3 here is CASSESGADSYNEQFF. Written as DNA, the CDR3 is TGCGCCAGCAGTGAGTCGGGAGCCGACTCCTACAATGAGCAGTTCTTC.